This record covers a single TCR beta chain. Germline V lookup: CDR1 SQVTM, CDR2 ANQGSEA. The CDR3 has 12 amino acids. Libraries were prepared by immunoSEQ multiplex PCR; TCRdb keeps only in-frame clonotypes and omits some of them. This table has about 1.1 million clones, 70% to 80% appearing once. This entry comes from a study of shared clonotypes between healthy human individuals. Turning to the study itself: Contributing individuals were two females and three males aged 18 to 49.

The clonotype originates from a young man in good health. Some clones in this sample may be carry-over from other donors' samples. The chain couples TRBV29-1 to TRBJ2-5, with D uncertain. TRBJ2-7 matches the DNA end more closely, so the J call is doubtful. Sequencing was performed on memory CD4+ T cells from PBMCs. The subset: CD45RA-negative fraction. This CDR3 is CSVVSSGGEQYF. In DNA, the CDR3 is TGCAGCGTTGTTAGTTCGGGTGGCGAGCAGTACTTC.